The clone carrying this TCR beta chain was seen a single time. Germline values: CDR1 PRHDT, CDR2 FYEKMQ (reference sequence). The CDR3 has 18 amino acids. Trimming removed 4 bases from V and 4 bases from J; junction bases left unmatched: 8. TCRdb reprocessed the reads via MiXCR and lists one record per CDR3 protein. The sample lists 1,000 or so distinct CDR3 sequences; roughly 80% were seen once. The sample originates from a study of regulatory T cells in long-lasting Graves disease. Extracted RNA from PBMCs served as the source of the TCR library. An endocrinology department in Xi'an, China, supplied the patients.

The clonotype comes from a woman aged 30 to 39 with Graves disease. The source material was peripheral blood mononuclear cells (PBMCs), sampled with antithyroid drug treatment, in newly diagnosed or persistent Graves disease (not recorded which). The chain is built from TRBV13 and TRBJ2-2; 14 nucleotides line up with TRBD2. The CDR3 is CASSSGTSGGGGTGELFF. CDR3 in DNA: TGTGCCAGCAGCTCTGGGACTAGCGGGGGAGGGGGCACCGGGGAGCTGTTTTTT. Complete variable domain (other parts from reference TRBV13 and TRBJ2-2): AAGVIQSPRHLIKEKRETATLKCYPIPRHDTVYWYQQGPGQDPQFLISFYEKMQSDKGSIPDRFSAQQFSDYHSELNMSSLELGDSALYFCASSSGTSGGGGTGELFFGEGSRLTVL.